The 26 T cell receptor beta chains below come from one sample, sequenced in a study of T-cell reconstitution after alpha-beta-depleted transplantation in children. Preparing the TCRbeta library involved the use of unique molecular identifiers. Via MiXCR, TCRdb re-called the PCR reads, giving one row per CDR3 protein. The data contain about 130,000 distinct CDR3 sequences, roughly 9.7% of them seen just once; the ten biggest clones take up about 25%. The sample was PBMCs, mostly from graft donor cells, taken 180 days after TCRalphabeta/CD19-depleted stem cell transplant. These receptors were taken from a girl under two years old who had a stem cell transplant for combined immunodeficiency, so the T cells may come from the graft donor.

The chain couples TRBV20-1 to TRBJ2-7; no definite D call. The CDR3 runs to 14 residues. Between the trimmed V and J ends, which lost 0 bases and 0 bases, there was a span of 9 bases. Germline-derived CDR1 and CDR2 are DFQATT and SNEGSKA (reference sequence). CDR3 loop: CSARDLPYSYEQYF. The DNA of the CDR3 is TGCAGTGCTAGAGATTTACCCTACTCCTACGAGCAGTACTTC.

This clonotype was counted between two and nine times. The V call is TRBV20-1, the J call TRBJ2-7; no clear D. Per germline, CDR1 DFQATT and CDR2 SNEGSKA (reference sequence). The CDR3 covers 14 residues. Between the trimmed V and J ends, which lost 0 bases and 3 bases, there was a span of 12 bases. CDR3 bases: TGCAGTGCTAGAGATCTCGGATTGAGCTACGAGCAGTACTTC. It translates to CSARDLGLSYEQYF.

This clonotype has a count of ten or more. The J gene is TRBJ2-2, the V gene TRBV5-5; no reliable D call. Per the germline V gene, CDR1 is SGHKS and CDR2 is YYEKEE (reference sequence). V was clipped by 1 base and J by 1 base, with 8 bases between them. The length of the CDR3 is 15 residues. The CDR3 reads CASSLRAGNTGELFF. CDR3 DNA sequence: TGTGCCAGCAGCTTGCGGGCAGGGAACACCGGGGAGCTGTTTTTT. Using reference TRBV5-5 and TRBJ2-2 for the parts outside the CDR3, the full variable domain is DAGVTQSPTHLIKTRGQQVTLRCSPISGHKSVSWYQQVLGQGPQFIFQYYEKEERGRGNFPDRFSARQFPNYSSELNVNALLLGDSALYLCASSLRAGNTGELFFGEGSRLTVL.

The sample holds a few counts of this clonotype. The rearrangement uses TRBV10-3 and TRBJ1-5; D possibly corresponds to TRBD1 (6 bases). V lost 10 bases and J 0 bases, leaving 10 bases between the germline ends. The CDR3 consists of 13 residues. In germline, CDR1 is ENHRY, CDR2 SYGVKD. The CDR3 DNA sequence: TGTGCCACCCGGACAGATAGCAATCAGCCCCAGCATTTT. This translates into CATRTDSNQPQHF.

The V gene is TRBV29-1, the J gene TRBJ1-2; no clear D. Trimming stripped 3 bases from V and 5 bases from J, with 19 bases between. The CDR3 covers 15 residues. From germline, CDR1 is SQVTM and CDR2 ANQGSEA. The CDR3 loop is CSVDFPVTPRYGYTF. The DNA for the CDR3 is TGCAGCGTTGACTTCCCGGTGACCCCCCGTTATGGCTACACCTTC.

V and J are TRBV9 and TRBJ1-1, with no clear D. CDR3 length: 13 amino acids. V dropped 0 bases and J dropped 9 bases, with 12 bases sitting between them. Germline assignment: CDR1 SGDLS and CDR2 YYNGEE. The CDR3 reads CASSVAGTTQAFF. CDR3 nucleotides: TGTGCCAGCAGCGTAGCGGGTACAACTCAAGCTTTCTTT.

The chain combines TRBV4-2 with TRBJ2-1, with 10 bases matching TRBD2. The CDR3 is made up of 18 amino acids. After removal of 0 bases from V and 6 bases from J, the junction contained 11 bases not matched to a gene. Per germline, CDR1 LGHNA and CDR2 YNFKEQ. For the CDR3, the DNA is TGTGCCAGCAGCCAAGATCGGCCTCTAGCGGGAGAAGGCAATGAGCAGTTCTTC. Its protein product is CASSQDRPLAGEGNEQFF.

V is TRBV28 and J is TRBJ1-2; D ambiguous. The ends were cut back, 2 bases at V and 0 bases at J, with 13 bases in the middle. Germline CDR1 MDHEN, CDR2 SYDVKM. This CDR3 is 16 amino acids long. The CDR3 region is CASSLGGRWANYGYTF. The CDR3 nucleotides are TGTGCCAGCAGTTTAGGAGGGAGATGGGCTAACTATGGCTACACCTTC.

Only a few counts were recorded for this clonotype. This CDR3 is CASRGQGVYNEQFF. The CDR3 coding sequence is TGTGCCAGCAGGGGGCAGGGAGTCTACAATGAGCAGTTCTTC. The V and J genes are TRBV27 and TRBJ2-1, with D perhaps being TRBD1 or TRBD2 (5 bases each). Germline V gives CDR1 MNHEY, CDR2 SMNVEV (reference sequence). Between the trimmed V and J ends, which lost 6 bases and 3 bases, there was a span of 12 bases. The CDR3 spans 14 residues.

In its sample, this clonotype was seen many times. The rearrangement uses TRBV5-6 and TRBJ2-2, with no clear D. CDR3 length: 11 amino acids. Germline V gene lookup returns CDR1 SGHDT and CDR2 YYEEEE. Deletions cut 3 bases from V and 10 bases from J, with 7 bases between. As DNA, the CDR3 is TGTGCCAGCAGCTGGGCCGAGGAGCTGTTTTTT. Translating gives CASSWAEELFF.

This clonotype turned up a few times. This chain links TRBV27 with TRBJ2-7; no definite D call. Germline CDR1 reads MNHEY; CDR2 reads SMNVEV (reference sequence). With 3 bases removed from V and 5 bases from J, the gap between germline ends came to 14 bases. This CDR3 has 14 amino acids. In DNA, the CDR3 is TGTGCCAGCAGTTTTTGGCTCCGGGTCCACGAGCAGTACTTC. As protein: CASSFWLRVHEQYF.

This clonotype was detected many times. This chain links TRBV12-3 or TRBV12-4 with TRBJ2-7; 8 bases line up with TRBD2. V dropped 3 bases and J dropped 5; count of bases not matched to a gene: 15. The length of the CDR3 is 17 residues. The CDR3 protein is CASSFPGGAKKYDEQYF. CDR3 nucleotide sequence: TGTGCCAGCAGTTTCCCCGGGGGGGCCAAAAAATACGACGAGCAGTACTTC.

This clonotype occurred a few times. The chain is built from TRBV7-9 and TRBJ2-7; a possible D gene is TRBD2 (6 bases). CDR3 length: 13 residues. The germline V gene encodes CDR1 SEHNR and CDR2 FQNEAQ (reference sequence). Trimming pared 4 bases from V and 9 bases from J, leaving 16 bases between. CDR3 protein: CASSSSRGASQYF. The CDR3 nucleotides read TGTGCCAGCAGCTCGTCACGCGGGGCCTCGCAGTACTTC.

This chain uses TRBV12-3 or TRBV12-4 with TRBJ1-1; 7 nucleotides align to TRBD1. The CDR3 loop spans 12 amino acids. The V and J ends lost 4 bases and 11 bases, in that order; junction bases with no gene match: 7. The DNA of the CDR3 is TGTGCCAGCAGTTACGACAGGGCCGGGGCTTTCTTT. Its protein is CASSYDRAGAFF.

In this sample, this clonotype turned up many times. This chain joins TRBV11-2 and TRBJ1-5; D unclear. Germline V CDR1 and CDR2: SGHAT, FQNNGV. Trimming removed 4 bases from V and 0 bases from J, with 7 bases in between. The CDR3 consists of 14 residues. The CDR3 DNA is TGTGCCAGCAGCTGGTATTATAGCAATCAGCCCCAGCATTTT. Translation: CASSWYYSNQPQHF. The whole variable domain, remainder taken from reference TRBV11-2 and TRBJ1-5, is EAGVAQSPRYKIIEKRQSVAFWCNPISGHATLYWYQQILGQGPKLLIQFQNNGVVDDSQLPKDRFSAERLKGVDSTLKIQPAKLEDSAVYLCASSWYYSNQPQHFGDGTRLSIL.

V gene TRBV3-1 combines with J gene TRBJ2-7; 9 bases map to TRBD2. CDR3 length equals 20 residues. After removal of 4 bases from V and 0 bases from J, the junction contained 19 bases not matched to a gene. Per germline, CDR1 LGHDT and CDR2 YNNKEL (reference sequence). CDR3 loop: CASSRQSRGAGGPSSYEQYF. CDR3 nucleotides: TGTGCCAGCAGCCGCCAATCTCGGGGAGCGGGGGGCCCAAGCTCCTACGAGCAGTACTTC.

This clonotype showed up just a few times. At one end the junction does not follow the germline gene, possibly because of a read error. CDR3 DNA: TGTGCCAGCAGCCTAGCGGGGCGGACCCTTTACGAGCAGTACTTC. The encoded protein is CASSLAGRTLYEQYF. This chain connects TRBV7-2 to TRBJ2-7, with 9 bases fitting TRBD2. CDR1 and CDR2 from the germline V gene are SGHTA and FQGNSA. The CDR3 length is 15 residues.

This clonotype was counted a few times. The genes are TRBV20-1 and TRBJ2-1, with no clear D. V lost 1 base and J lost 0, with 13 bases in between. Germline lookup yields CDR1 DFQATT and CDR2 SNEGSKA (reference sequence). The CDR3 has 16 amino acids. The CDR3 DNA follows: TGCAGTGCTAGAGTGGGGATCGGACCCTCCTACAATGAGCAGTTCTTC. It codes for CSARVGIGPSYNEQFF.

The table lists this clonotype with many counts. The chain joins TRBV20-1 to TRBJ1-5; D is uncertain. Deletions cut 0 bases from V and 4 bases from J, with 13 bases between. The CDR3 loop spans 15 amino acids. Per germline, CDR1 DFQATT and CDR2 SNEGSKA (reference sequence). As DNA, the CDR3 is TGCAGTGCTAGAGACAGTTCTAGGAAAAATCAGCCCCAGCATTTT. It encodes CSARDSSRKNQPQHF.

This clonotype was picked up a small number of times. The chain recombines TRBV7-2 with TRBJ2-3; D remains ambiguous. Germline CDR1 is SGHTA and CDR2 is FQGNSA. Trimming left V 3 bases short and J 3 bases short, with 10 bases between. The CDR3 sequence is 14 residues long. The CDR3 coding sequence is TGTGCCAGCAGCTTTTTACAGTTTACAGATACGCAGTATTTT. It encodes CASSFLQFTDTQYF. The whole variable domain, remainder taken from reference TRBV7-2 and TRBJ2-3, is GAGVSQSPSNKVTEKGKDVELRCDPISGHTALYWYRQSLGQGLEFLIYFQGNSAPDKSGLPSDRFSAERTGGSVSTLTIQRTQQEDSAVYLCASSFLQFTDTQYFGPGTRLTVL.

The table lists this clonotype with a few counts. The V and J genes are TRBV6-1 and TRBJ2-7, with D perhaps given as TRBD1 or TRBD2 (6 bases each). This CDR3 spans 14 amino acids. Deletions cut 10 bases from V and 4 bases from J, with 20 bases between. Germline V CDR1 and CDR2: MNHNS, SASEGT. CDR3 bases: TGTGCCACCTCGAAGGGGCAGGGGACTTACGAGCAGTACTTC. Translating it yields CATSKGQGTYEQYF.

Only a few counts were recorded for this clonotype. The V gene is TRBV9, the J gene TRBJ2-5; 7 bases are shared with TRBD2. The junction had 6 bases not matched to a gene; V was cut back by 0 bases and J by 1 base. This CDR3 has 16 amino acids. Per germline, CDR1 SGDLS and CDR2 YYNGEE. CDR3 nucleotides: TGTGCCAGCAGCGTAGGATCAGCGGGGTCCCAAGAGACCCAGTACTTC. Its protein is CASSVGSAGSQETQYF.

The rearrangement links TRBV12-3 or TRBV12-4 to TRBJ2-1; D remains ambiguous. V was trimmed by 6 bases and J by 8 bases, leaving 20 bases between them. The CDR3 runs to 15 residues. This chain's CDR3 is CASSPNGWARDEQFF. CDR3 DNA sequence: TGTGCCAGCAGCCCTAACGGTTGGGCAAGGGATGAGCAGTTCTTC.

This clonotype was counted a few times. V is TRBV7-9 and J is TRBJ2-6, with D unresolved. The length of the CDR3 is 16 residues. V was trimmed by 9 bases and J by 0 bases, leaving 15 bases between them. Germline V lookup: CDR1 SEHNR, CDR2 FQNEAQ (reference sequence). The CDR3 DNA reads TGTGCCAGTAAGACGTCAATCCGCTCTGGGGCCAACGTCCTGACTTTC. Translated: CASKTSIRSGANVLTF.

There are a few counts of this clonotype. The rearrangement uses TRBV20-1 and TRBJ2-3; D unresolved. Germline V CDR1 and CDR2: DFQATT, SNEGSKA (reference sequence). Trimming removed 1 base at V and 0 bases at J, with 8 bases between. The CDR3 extends over 14 amino acids. The CDR3 loop reads CSARGGLSTDTQYF. The CDR3 DNA sequence: TGCAGTGCTAGAGGGGGATTAAGCACAGATACGCAGTATTTT.

This clonotype was seen repeatedly, ten times or more. V is TRBV12-3 or TRBV12-4 and J is TRBJ2-1; D gene unclear. Trimming shortened V by 4 bases and J by 5 bases, and 3 bases separated the two germline ends. The CDR3 is 11 amino acids. The CDR3 protein is CASSSNNEQFF. As DNA, the CDR3 is TGTGCCAGCAGTTCCAACAATGAGCAGTTCTTC.